This T cell receptor beta chain is drawn from a study of blood T cell repertoires in COVID-19. The table lists this clone with a count of one. Sequencing was performed with immunoSEQ multiplex PCR; in TCRdb, only in-frame clones are kept and a portion is missing. The sample gives around 160,000 clones, approximately 93% of which show up once; approximately 2% is in the top ten. The germline V and J ends were trimmed by 4 bases and 9 bases, with 10 bases remaining between them. The CDR3 consists of 13 residues. What was sequenced was peripheral blood. The V and J genes are TRBV12-3 or TRBV12-4 and TRBJ1-6; D is unresolved. The TCR sequence derives from a woman aged 60-75 years with COVID-19, enrolled during active disease. CDR3 sequence (DNA): TGTGCCAGCAGTTCGACCCTAGGTTCACCCCTCCACTTT. As protein: CASSSTLGSPLHF.